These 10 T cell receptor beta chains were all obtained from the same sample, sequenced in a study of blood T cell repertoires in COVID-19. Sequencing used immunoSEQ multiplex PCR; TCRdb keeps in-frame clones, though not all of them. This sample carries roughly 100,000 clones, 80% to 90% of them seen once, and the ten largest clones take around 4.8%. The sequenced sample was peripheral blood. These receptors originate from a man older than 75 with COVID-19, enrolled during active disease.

CDR3 sequence (DNA): TGTGCCAGCAGCGTAGATGGCAGGGATAATCAGCCCCAGCATTTT. The encoded protein is CASSVDGRDNQPQHF. This rearrangement joins TRBV9 to TRBJ1-5, with D possibly being TRBD1 (5 bases). Germline CDR1 reads SGDLS; CDR2 reads YYNGEE. This CDR3 spans 15 amino acids. Trimming pared 0 bases from V and 4 bases from J, leaving 11 bases between.

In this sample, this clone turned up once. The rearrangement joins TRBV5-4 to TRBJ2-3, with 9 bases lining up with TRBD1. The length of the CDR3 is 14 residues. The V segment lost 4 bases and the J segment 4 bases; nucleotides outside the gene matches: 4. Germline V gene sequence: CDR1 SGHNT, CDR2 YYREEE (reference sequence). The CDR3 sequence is CASSPGQGSDTQYF. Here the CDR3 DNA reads TGTGCCAGCAGCCCGGGACAGGGATCAGATACGCAGTATTTT.

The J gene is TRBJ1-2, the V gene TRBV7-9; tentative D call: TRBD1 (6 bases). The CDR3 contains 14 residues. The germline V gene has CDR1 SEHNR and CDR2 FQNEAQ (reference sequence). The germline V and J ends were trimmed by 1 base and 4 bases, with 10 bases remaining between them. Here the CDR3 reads CASSLDTGFYGYTF. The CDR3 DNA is TGTGCCAGCAGCTTAGACACAGGGTTCTATGGCTACACCTTC.

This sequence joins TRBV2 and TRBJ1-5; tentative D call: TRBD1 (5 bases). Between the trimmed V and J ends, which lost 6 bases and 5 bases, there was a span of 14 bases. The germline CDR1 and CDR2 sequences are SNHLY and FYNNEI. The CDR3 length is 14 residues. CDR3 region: CASSQFDSDQPQHF. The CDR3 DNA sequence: TGTGCCAGCAGCCAGTTCGACAGTGATCAGCCCCAGCATTTT.

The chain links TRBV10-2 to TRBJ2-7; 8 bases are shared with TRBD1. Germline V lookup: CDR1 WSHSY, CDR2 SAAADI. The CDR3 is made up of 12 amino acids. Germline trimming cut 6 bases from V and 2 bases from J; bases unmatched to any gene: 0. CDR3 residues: CASRDRAYEQYF. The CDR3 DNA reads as TGCGCCAGCAGGGACAGGGCCTACGAGCAGTACTTC.

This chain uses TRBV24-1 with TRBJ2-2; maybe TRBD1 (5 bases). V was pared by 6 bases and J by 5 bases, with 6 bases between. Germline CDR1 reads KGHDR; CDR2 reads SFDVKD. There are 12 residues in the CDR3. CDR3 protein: CATSPGTGELFF. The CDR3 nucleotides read TGTGCCACCAGTCCAGGGACCGGGGAGCTGTTTTTT.

CDR3 coding DNA: TGTGCCACCAGCAGACCCTATTTCGGACAGAGCACCGGGGAGCTGTTTTTT. Its protein product is CATSRPYFGQSTGELFF. The chain employs TRBV15 and TRBJ2-2, with D maybe TRBD1 (6 bases). Trimming took off 2 bases at V and 4 bases at J, with 17 bases between the two ends. CDR3 length: 17 amino acids. CDR1 LNHNV and CDR2 YYDKDF come from the germline V gene (reference sequence).

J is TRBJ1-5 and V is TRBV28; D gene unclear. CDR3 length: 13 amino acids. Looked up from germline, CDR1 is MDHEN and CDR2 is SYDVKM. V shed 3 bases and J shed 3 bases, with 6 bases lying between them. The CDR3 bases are TGTGCCAGCAGTTTCAGGAACAATCAGCCCCAGCATTTT. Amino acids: CASSFRNNQPQHF.

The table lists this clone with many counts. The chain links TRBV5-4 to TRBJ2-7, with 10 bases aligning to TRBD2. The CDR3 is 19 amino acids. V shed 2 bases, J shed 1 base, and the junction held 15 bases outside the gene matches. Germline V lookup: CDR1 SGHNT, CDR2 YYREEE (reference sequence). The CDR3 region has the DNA TGTGCCAGCAGCTTTGGTCCCTCCAAGCGGGAGGGCCCGTCCTACGAGCAGTACTTC. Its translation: CASSFGPSKREGPSYEQYF.

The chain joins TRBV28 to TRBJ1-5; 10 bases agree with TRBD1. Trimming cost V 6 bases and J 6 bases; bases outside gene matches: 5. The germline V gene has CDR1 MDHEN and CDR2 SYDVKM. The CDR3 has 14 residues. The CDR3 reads CASSLDRGPQPQHF. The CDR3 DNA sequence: TGTGCCAGCAGCTTAGACAGGGGGCCTCAGCCCCAGCATTTT.